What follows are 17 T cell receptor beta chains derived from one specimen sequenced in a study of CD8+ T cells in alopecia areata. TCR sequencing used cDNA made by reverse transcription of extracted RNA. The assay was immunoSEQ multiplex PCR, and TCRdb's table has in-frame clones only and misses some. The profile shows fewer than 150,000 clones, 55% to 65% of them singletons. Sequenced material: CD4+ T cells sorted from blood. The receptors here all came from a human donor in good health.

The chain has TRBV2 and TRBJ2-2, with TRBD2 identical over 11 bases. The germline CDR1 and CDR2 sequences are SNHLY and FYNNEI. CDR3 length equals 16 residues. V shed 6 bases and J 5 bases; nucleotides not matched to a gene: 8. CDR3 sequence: CASRPPLAGETGELFF. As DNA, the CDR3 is TGTGCCAGCAGGCCCCCACTAGCGGGGGAGACCGGGGAGCTGTTTTTT.

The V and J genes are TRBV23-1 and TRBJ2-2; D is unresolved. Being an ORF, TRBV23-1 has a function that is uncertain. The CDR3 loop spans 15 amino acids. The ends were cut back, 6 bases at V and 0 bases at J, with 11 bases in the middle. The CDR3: CASRHIVANTGELFF. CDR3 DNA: TGCGCCAGCAGACACATAGTCGCGAACACCGGGGAGCTGTTTTTT.

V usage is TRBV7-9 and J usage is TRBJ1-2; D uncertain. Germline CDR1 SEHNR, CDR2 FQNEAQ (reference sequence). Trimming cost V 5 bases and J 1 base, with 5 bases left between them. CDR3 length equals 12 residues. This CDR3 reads CASSAINYGYTF. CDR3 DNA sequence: TGTGCCAGCAGCGCCATTAACTATGGCTACACCTTC.

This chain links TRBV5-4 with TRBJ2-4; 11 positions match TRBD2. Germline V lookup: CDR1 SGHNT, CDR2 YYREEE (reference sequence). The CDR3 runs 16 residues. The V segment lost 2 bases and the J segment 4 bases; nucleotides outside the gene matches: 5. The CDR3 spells CASSFLTSGEKNIQYF. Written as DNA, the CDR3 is TGTGCCAGCAGCTTCCTGACTAGCGGGGAAAAAAACATTCAGTACTTC.

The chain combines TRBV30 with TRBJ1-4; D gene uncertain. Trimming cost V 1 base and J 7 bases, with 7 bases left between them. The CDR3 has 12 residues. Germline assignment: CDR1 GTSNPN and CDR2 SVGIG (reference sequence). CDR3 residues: CAWSAGLEKLFF. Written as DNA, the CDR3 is TGTGCCTGGAGTGCTGGGCTTGAAAAACTGTTTTTT.

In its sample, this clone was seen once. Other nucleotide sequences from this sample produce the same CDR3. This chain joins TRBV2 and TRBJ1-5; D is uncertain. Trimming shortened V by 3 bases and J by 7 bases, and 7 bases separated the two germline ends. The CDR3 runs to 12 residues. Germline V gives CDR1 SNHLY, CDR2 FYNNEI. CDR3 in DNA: TGTGCCAGCAGTGATGCGGGGCAGCCCCAGCATTTT. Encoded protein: CASSDAGQPQHF.

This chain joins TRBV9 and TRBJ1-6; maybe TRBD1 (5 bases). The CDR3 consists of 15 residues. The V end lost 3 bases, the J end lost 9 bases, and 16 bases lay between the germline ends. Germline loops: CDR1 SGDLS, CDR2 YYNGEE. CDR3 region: CASSGGTAPGSPLHF. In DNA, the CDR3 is TGTGCCAGCAGCGGAGGGACGGCCCCAGGTTCACCCCTCCACTTT.

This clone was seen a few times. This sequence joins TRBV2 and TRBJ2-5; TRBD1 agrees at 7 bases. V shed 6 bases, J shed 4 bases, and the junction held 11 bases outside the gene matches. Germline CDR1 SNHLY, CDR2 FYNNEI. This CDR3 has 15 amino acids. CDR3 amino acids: CASREDRPAGETQYF. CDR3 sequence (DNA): TGTGCCAGCAGGGAGGACAGGCCTGCAGGAGAGACCCAGTACTTC.

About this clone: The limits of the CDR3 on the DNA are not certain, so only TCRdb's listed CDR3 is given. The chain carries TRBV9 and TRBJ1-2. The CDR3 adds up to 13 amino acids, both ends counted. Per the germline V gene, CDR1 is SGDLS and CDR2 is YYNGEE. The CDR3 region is CASSTSAPYGYTF.

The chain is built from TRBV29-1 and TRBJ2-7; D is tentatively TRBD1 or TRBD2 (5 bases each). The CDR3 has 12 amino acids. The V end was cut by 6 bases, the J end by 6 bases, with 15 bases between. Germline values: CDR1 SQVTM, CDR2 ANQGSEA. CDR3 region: CSVWAGAGEQYF. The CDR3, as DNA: TGCAGCGTGTGGGCCGGGGCCGGCGAGCAGTACTTC.

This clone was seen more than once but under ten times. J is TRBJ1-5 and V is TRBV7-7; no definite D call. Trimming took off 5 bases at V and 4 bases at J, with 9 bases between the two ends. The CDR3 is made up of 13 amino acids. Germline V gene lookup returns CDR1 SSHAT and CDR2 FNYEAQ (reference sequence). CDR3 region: CASSPQLNQPQHF. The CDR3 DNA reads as TGTGCCAGCAGCCCGCAGTTGAATCAGCCCCAGCATTTT.

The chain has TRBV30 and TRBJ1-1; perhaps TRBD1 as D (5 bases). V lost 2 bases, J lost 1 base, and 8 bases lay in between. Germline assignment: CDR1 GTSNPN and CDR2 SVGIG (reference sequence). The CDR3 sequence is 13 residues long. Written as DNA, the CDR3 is TGTGCCTGGAGTTCGACAGAGAACACTGAAGCTTTCTTT. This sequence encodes CAWSSTENTEAFF.

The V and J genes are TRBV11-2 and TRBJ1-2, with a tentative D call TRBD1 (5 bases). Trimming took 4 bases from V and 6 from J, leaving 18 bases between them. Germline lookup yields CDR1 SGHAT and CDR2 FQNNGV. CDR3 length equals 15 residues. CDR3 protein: CASSSPRTPLDGYTF. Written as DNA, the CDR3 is TGTGCCAGCAGCTCCCCCCGGACACCCCTTGATGGCTACACCTTC.

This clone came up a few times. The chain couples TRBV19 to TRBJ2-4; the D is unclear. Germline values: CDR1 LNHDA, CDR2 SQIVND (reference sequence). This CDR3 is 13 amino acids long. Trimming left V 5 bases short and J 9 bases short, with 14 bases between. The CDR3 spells CASSRSPNGIQYF. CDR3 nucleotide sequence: TGTGCCAGTAGTCGATCCCCAAACGGCATTCAGTACTTC. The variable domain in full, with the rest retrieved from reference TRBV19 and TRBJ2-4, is DGGITQSPKYLFRKEGQNVTLSCEQNLNHDAMYWYRQDPGQGLRLIYYSQIVNDFQKGDIAEGYSVSREKKESFPLTVTSAQKNPTAFYLCASSRSPNGIQYFGAGTRLSVL.

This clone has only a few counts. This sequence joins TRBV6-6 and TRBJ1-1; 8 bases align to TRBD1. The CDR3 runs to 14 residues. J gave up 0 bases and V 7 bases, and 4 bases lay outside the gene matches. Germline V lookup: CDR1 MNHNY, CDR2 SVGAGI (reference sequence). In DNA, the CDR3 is TGTGCCAGCACCAAGGACAGGGTGAACACTGAAGCTTTCTTT. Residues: CASTKDRVNTEAFF.

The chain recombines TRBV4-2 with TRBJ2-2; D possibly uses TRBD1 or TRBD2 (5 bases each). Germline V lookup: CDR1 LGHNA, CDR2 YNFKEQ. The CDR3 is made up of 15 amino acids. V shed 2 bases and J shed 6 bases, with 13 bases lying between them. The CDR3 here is CASSQQIQGAGELFF. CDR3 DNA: TGTGCCAGCAGCCAACAAATCCAGGGAGCCGGGGAGCTGTTTTTT.

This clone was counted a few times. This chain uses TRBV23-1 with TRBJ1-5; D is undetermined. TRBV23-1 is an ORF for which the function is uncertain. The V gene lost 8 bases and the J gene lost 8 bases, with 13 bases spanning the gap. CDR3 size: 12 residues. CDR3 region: CASPLVVEPQHF. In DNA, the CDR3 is TGCGCCAGCCCCCTTGTGGTCGAGCCCCAGCATTTT.